This T cell receptor (beta chain) is drawn from a study of blood T cells in healthy people across ages. J lost 4 bases, V lost 0 bases, and 5 bases had no gene match. CDR1 LGHNA and CDR2 YNFKEQ come from the germline V gene. This CDR3 has 17 amino acids. Alongside a J-beta primer mix, a sample-barcoded 5' primer served in a second PCR lasting about 6 to 11 cycles. Each CDR3 protein gets one entry after TCRdb re-called the 5' RACE reads with MiXCR. The sample contains roughly 1,800,000 distinct CDR3 sequences, 49% of which appear only once. The genes are TRBV4-2 and TRBJ2-1; 11 bases align to TRBD2. The specimen sequenced was blood. The sequence was obtained from a woman aged 40 to 55 in good health. The CDR3 sequence: CASSQDFTSGSYNEQFF. The CDR3 bases are TGTGCCAGCAGCCAAGACTTCACTAGCGGGAGTTACAATGAGCAGTTCTTC.